The present T cell receptor (beta chain) was sequenced within a study of T cells after yellow fever vaccination. Looked up from germline, CDR1 is SGHTA and CDR2 is FQGNSA. V lost 6 bases, J lost 4 bases, and 14 bases lay in between. This CDR3 contains 14 residues. Template switching with 5'RACE generated the TCR cDNA and added a universal primer site and UMIs. MiXCR, applied by TCRdb to the 5' RACE reads, yields one record per CDR3 protein. The sample lists some 300,000 distinct CDR3 sequences; about 10% were seen once. Sequencing was performed on CD4+ T cells sorted from PBMCs, taken 5 days after the yellow fever booster vaccination. The receptor comes from a man younger than 35 who received the YFV17D yellow fever vaccine. The V and J genes are TRBV7-2 and TRBJ2-3; a possible D gene is TRBD2 (5 bases). CDR3 residues: CASSRRTLSDTQYF. CDR3 DNA sequence: TGTGCCAGCAGTCGAAGGACTCTCTCAGATACGCAGTATTTT.